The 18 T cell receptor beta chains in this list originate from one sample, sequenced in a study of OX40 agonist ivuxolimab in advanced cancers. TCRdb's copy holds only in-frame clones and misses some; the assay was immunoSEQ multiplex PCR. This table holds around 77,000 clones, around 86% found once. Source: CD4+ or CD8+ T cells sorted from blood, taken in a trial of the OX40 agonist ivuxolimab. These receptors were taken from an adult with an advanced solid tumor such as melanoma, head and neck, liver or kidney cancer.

The CDR3 is CASSYLPGRGEVEQYF. The CDR3 region has the DNA TGTGCCAGCAGTTACCTCCCGGGGCGGGGGGAGGTCGAGCAGTACTTC. This chain uses TRBV6-5 with TRBJ2-7; 8 bases are a match to TRBD2. Trimming cost V 2 bases and J 6 bases; bases outside gene matches: 12. Germline CDR1 MNHEY, CDR2 SVGAGI. The CDR3 runs to 16 residues.

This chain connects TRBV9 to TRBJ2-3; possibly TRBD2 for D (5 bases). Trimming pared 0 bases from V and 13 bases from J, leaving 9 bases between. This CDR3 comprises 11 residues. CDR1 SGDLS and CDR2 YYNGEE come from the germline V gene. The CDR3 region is CASSVDGVEYF. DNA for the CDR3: TGTGCCAGCAGCGTAGACGGGGTGGAGTATTTT.

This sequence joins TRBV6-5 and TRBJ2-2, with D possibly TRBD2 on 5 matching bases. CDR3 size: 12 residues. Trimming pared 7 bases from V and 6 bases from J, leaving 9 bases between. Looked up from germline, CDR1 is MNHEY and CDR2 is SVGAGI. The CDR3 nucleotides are TGTGCCAGCACCTACGGGGCCGGGGAGCTGTTTTTT. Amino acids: CASTYGAGELFF.

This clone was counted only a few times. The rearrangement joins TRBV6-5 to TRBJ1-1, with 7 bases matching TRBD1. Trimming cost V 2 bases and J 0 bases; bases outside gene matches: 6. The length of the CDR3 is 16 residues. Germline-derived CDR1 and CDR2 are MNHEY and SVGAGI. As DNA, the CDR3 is TGTGCCAGCAGTTACGCCTCGGGACAGATGAACACTGAAGCTTTCTTT. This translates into CASSYASGQMNTEAFF.

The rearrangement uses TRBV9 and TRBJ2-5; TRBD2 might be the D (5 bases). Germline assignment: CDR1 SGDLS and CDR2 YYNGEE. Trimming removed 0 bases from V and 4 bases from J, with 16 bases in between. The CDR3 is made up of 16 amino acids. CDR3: CASSVGPRVGGETQYF. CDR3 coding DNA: TGTGCCAGCAGCGTAGGTCCCCGAGTTGGAGGAGAGACCCAGTACTTC.

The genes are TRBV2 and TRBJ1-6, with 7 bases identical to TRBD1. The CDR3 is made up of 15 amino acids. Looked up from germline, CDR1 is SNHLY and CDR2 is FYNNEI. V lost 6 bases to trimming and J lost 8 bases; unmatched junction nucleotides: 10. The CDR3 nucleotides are TGTGCCAGCAGACTACTAGGGGGCTCGGATTCACCCCTCCACTTT. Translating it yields CASRLLGGSDSPLHF.

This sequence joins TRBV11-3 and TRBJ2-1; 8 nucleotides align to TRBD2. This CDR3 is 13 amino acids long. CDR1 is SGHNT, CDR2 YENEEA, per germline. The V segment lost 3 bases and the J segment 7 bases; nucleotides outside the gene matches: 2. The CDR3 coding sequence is TGTGCCAGCAGCTTTCCGGGGGGGAATGAGCAGTTCTTC. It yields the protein CASSFPGGNEQFF.

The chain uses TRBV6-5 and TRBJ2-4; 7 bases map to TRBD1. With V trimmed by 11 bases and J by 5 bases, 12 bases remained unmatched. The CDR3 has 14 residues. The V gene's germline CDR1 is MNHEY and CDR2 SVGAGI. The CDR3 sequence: CASQGVGGQNIQYF. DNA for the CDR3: TGTGCCTCCCAGGGGGTCGGAGGCCAAAACATTCAGTACTTC.

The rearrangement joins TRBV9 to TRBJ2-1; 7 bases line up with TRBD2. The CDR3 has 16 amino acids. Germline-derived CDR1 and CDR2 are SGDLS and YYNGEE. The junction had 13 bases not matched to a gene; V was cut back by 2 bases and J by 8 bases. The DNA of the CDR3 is TGTGCCAGCAGCGTCTCTGGGGCGGGGGTCCAGGATGAGCAGTTCTTC. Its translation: CASSVSGAGVQDEQFF. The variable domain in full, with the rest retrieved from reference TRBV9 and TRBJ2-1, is DSGVTQTPKHLITATGQRVTLRCSPRSGDLSVYWYQQSLDQGLQFLIQYYNGEERAKGNILERFSAQQFPDLHSELNLSSLELGDSALYFCASSVSGAGVQDEQFFGPGTRLTVL.

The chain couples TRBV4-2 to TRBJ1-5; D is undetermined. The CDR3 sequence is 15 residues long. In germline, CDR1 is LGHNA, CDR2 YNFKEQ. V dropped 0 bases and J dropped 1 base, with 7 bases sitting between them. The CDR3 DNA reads TGTGCCAGCAGCCAAGAGTCGGCCAGCAATCAGCCCCAGCATTTT. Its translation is CASSQESASNQPQHF.

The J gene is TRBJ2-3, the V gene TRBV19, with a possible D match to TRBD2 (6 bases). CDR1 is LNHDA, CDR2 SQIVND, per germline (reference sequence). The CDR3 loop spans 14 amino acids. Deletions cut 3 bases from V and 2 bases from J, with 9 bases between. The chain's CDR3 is CASSIGGITDTQYF. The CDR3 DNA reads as TGTGCCAGTAGTATTGGAGGGATCACAGATACGCAGTATTTT. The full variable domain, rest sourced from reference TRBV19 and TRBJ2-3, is DGGITQSPKYLFRKEGQNVTLSCEQNLNHDAMYWYRQDPGQGLRLIYYSQIVNDFQKGDIAEGYSVSREKKESFPLTVTSAQKNPTAFYLCASSIGGITDTQYFGPGTRLTVL.

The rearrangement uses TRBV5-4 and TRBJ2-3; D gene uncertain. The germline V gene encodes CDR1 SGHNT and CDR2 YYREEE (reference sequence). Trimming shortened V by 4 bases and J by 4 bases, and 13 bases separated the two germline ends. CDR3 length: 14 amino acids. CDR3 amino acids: CASSLTLRADTQYF. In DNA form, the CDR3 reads TGTGCCAGCAGCCTAACCCTTAGGGCAGATACGCAGTATTTT.

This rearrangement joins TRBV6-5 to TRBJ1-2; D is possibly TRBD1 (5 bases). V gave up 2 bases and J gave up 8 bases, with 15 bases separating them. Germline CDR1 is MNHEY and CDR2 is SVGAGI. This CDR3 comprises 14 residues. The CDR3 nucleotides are TGTGCCAGCAGTTACCCTCAGGGTCGTGGCGGCTACACCTTC. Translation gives CASSYPQGRGGYTF.

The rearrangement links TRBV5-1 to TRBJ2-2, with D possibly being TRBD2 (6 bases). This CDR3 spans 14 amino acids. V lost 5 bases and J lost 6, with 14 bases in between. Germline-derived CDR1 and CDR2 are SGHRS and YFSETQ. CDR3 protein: CASRPGLGAGELFF. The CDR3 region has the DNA TGCGCCAGCAGACCGGGACTCGGGGCCGGGGAGCTGTTTTTT.

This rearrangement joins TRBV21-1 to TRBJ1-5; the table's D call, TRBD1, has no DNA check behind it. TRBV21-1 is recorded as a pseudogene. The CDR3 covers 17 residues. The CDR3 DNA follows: TGTGCCAGCAGCAAAGACAGGGGCGTAGTAAGCAATCAGCCCCAGCATTTT. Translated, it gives CASSKDRGVVSNQPQHF.

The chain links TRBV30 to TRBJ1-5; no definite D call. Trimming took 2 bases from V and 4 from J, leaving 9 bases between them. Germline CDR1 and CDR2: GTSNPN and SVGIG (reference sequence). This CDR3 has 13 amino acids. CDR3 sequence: CAWSQTGNQPQHF. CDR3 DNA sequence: TGTGCCTGGAGTCAGACGGGGAATCAGCCCCAGCATTTT.

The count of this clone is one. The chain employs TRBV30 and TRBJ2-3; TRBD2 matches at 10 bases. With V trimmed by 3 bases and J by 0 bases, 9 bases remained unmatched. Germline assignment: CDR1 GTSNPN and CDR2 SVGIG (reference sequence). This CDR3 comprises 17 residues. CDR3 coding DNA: TGTGCCTGGAGCGGAGGGGTAGCGGGGGGCAGCACAGATACGCAGTATTTT. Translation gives CAWSGGVAGGSTDTQYF.

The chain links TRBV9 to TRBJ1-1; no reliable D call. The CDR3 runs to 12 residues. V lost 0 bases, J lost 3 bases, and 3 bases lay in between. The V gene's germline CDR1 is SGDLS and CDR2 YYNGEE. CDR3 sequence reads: CASSVGDTEAFF. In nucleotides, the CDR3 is TGTGCCAGCAGCGTAGGGGACACTGAAGCTTTCTTT.